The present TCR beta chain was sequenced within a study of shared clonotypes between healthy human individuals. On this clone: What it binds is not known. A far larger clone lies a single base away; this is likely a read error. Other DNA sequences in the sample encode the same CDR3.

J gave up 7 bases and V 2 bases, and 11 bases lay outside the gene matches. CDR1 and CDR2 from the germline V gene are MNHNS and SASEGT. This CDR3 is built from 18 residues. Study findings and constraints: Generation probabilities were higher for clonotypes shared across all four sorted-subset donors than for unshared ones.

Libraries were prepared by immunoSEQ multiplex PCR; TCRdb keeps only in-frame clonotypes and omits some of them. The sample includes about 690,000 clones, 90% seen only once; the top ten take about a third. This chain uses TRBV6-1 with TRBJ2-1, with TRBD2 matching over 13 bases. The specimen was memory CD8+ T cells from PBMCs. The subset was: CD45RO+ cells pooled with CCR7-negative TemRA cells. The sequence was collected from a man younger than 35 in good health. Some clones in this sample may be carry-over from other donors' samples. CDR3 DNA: TGTGCCAGCAGTGAACTTGGGACTAGCGGGACCCGAGGGAATGAGCAGTTCTTC. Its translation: CASSELGTSGTRGNEQFF.